The source of this T cell receptor (beta chain) is a study of T cell responses to AZD1222 COVID-19 vaccine (dated by TCRdb to 2020 to 2022). Regarding the study in general: TCR sequencing was performed for roughly 240 trial participants, of whom 200 to 210 were given two doses of AZD1222 and some 25 were given two doses of MenACWY control vaccine. Enrollment into the trials was organized by age into subgroups of 18-55, 56-69 and 70-plus years, and those subgroups contained 148, 28 and 57 TCR-sequenced participants, respectively. Broad study findings and their caveats: Conclusions about previously exposed vaccinees are limited, since just five or six AZD1222 recipients were seropositive for SARS-CoV-2 at baseline. A significant rise in spike-specific TCR breadth and depth was observed after two AZD1222 doses relative to day 0 and relative to MenACWY recipients. The whole spike protein was spanned by vaccine-associated CD4 TCRs, and dominant responses were seen in regions 160-218 and 743-854. Because no samples from the day 14 peak response were available, repertoires could be characterized only after the peak T cell response. The 56-69-year group was small, and its depth increase did not reach significance, likely because of low power. Reportedly, almost half of the unique spike-specific TCRs recognized epitopes lying outside the regions that are mutated in the B.1.351 and B.1.1.7 variants. Participants were mostly white British and included more females than males, and it was suggested by the authors that clonal diversity may have been underestimated.

The CDR3 regions of human TCRbeta chains were analyzed by immunosequencing. The study's processing was this. Repertoire TCRs were checked for matches against a reference library of SARS-CoV-2-specific TCRs that had been generated using the MIRA antigen-specificity platform. Breadth meant the fraction of unique TCRs that were SARS-CoV-2-associated, whereas depth meant the fraction of total T cells that were SARS-CoV-2-associated. Each spike-specific TCR was assigned to its reactive spike region and to a CD4 or CD8 class using the MIRA data. Log10-transformed breadth and depth values were compared by one-way ANOVA with Sidak's multiple comparisons tests. TCRdb re-hosts the immuneACCESS table, in-frame sequences only. Its copies lack some clones; in the studies checked, an unresolved V gene accounts for under half of them, and the cause for the rest is not known. V, J and clone size are taken as reported in that table, and D and trimming were inferred from the DNA itself. The sample yields 120,000 to 150,000 clones; around nine tenths were counted once. The ten largest clones represent 9% to 9.5% of the sample.

As for this clone: Its recognized antigen is unknown. No much larger clone is present one base from it, and per-base qualities are unavailable.

The sample's time point, from its label and the paper: about 28 days (+/-7) after the second vaccine dose. AZD1222 recipients with second doses at about 4 weeks or about 12 weeks were pooled, because spike-specific TCR depth and breadth did not differ between schedules. The vaccinee samples were drawn from two UK trials, COV001 and COV002, one of which was a single-blind randomized controlled phase 2/3 trial testing AZD1222 (ChAdOx1 nCoV-19) in healthy adults. Trial participant PBMC samples were collected at day 0 and day 28 after the second dose for TCRbeta chain sequencing. As encoded in the germline V gene (reference sequence), CDR1 is LGHDT while CDR2 is YNNKEL. V and J lose 5 bases and 1 base, and a span of 8 bases separates them. The CDR3 runs 13 amino acids, cysteine and phenylalanine included. The kept DNA is CDR3 alone, 39 bases in frame from the first base.

The receptor was isolated from an adult who received the AZD1222 COVID-19 vaccine. This receptor chain uses TRBV3-1 (or the pseudogene TRBV3-2) and TRBJ1-1, with no confident D gene call. The specimen comprised peripheral blood, sampled 28 days after the second AZD1222 dose. The nucleotide sequence reads TGTGCCAGCAGCGTCGGGCCGAACACTGAAGCTTTCTTT. The resulting protein is CASSVGPNTEAFF.